This entry features one TCR beta chain sequence. Germline loops: CDR1 SQVTM, CDR2 ANQGSEA. This CDR3 spans 14 amino acids. V lost 4 bases to trimming and J lost 1 base; unmatched junction nucleotides: 5. This specimen comes from a study of blood T cell repertoires in COVID-19. Looking at the study overall: The United States, Italy and Spain provided the acute and convalescent COVID-19 samples. Sources were T cells, B-cell-depleted T cells, or PBMCs; the material itself was cDNA or gDNA.

Clones were sequenced by immunoSEQ multiplex PCR, and TCRdb holds only the in-frame ones, with some missing. The sample lists about 210,000 clones, 90% to 95% seen once, with more than 0.95% in the top ten. The source of this sequence is a man younger than 40 with acute or convalescent COVID-19. The chain combines TRBV29-1 with TRBJ2-3, with 7 bases aligning to TRBD1. The specimen sequenced was peripheral blood. The CDR3: CSVANRGGTDTQYF. The CDR3 DNA is TGCAGCGTTGCAAACAGGGGTGGCACAGATACGCAGTATTTT.